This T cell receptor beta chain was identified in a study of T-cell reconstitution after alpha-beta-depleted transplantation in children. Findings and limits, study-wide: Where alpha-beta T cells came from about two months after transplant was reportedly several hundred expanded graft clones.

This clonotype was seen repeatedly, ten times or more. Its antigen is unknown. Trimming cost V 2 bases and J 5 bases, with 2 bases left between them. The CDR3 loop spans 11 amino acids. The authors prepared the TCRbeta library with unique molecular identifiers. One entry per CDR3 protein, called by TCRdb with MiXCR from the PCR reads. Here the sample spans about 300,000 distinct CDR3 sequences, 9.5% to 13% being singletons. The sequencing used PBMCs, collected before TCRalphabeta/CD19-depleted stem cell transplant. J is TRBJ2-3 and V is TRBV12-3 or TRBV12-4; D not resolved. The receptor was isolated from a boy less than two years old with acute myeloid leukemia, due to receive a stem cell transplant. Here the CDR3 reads CASSLLDTQYF. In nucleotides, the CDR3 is TGTGCCAGCAGTTTACTAGATACGCAGTATTTT.